The rows below give T cell receptor beta chains drawn from one sample of a study of T-cell memory formation after mild COVID-19. Each CDR3 protein gets one entry after TCRdb re-called the 5' RACE reads with MiXCR. Seen here are hundreds of thousands of distinct CDR3 sequences, approximately 15% observed once, and the top ten hold under 25%. Sequencing was carried out using PBMCs or a T cell subset sorted from them (not recorded which). These receptors all stem from a young man who had mild COVID-19 (a few samples of this study predate the infection). Cell type and time point are not known. Each CDR3 is given with its conserved first and last residue. A D gene is named only where the DNA matches it firmly. Not all rows give a size; the values are once, few, many and, for expanded clones, a class.

d_gene | abundance | j_gene | v_gene | CDR3aa | CDR3nt
NA | NA | TRBJ2-7 | TRBV11-2 | CASSLSLVEQYF | TGTGCCAGCAGCTTAAGCCTCGTCGAGCAGTACTTC
NA | once | TRBJ1-2 | TRBV21-1 | CASSKEGLGGNSPLF | TGTGCCAGCAGCAAAGAAGGCCTGGGAGGGAATTCCCCACTCTTC
NA | NA | TRBJ1-2 | TRBV7-2 | CASSQNWVGGYTF | TGTGCCAGCAGCCAGAATTGGGTTGGGGGCTACACCTTC
NA | many | TRBJ1-1 | TRBV5-4 | CASRVGSTEAFF | TGTGCCAGCAGGGTGGGATCCACTGAAGCTTTCTTT
NA | NA | TRBJ2-5 | TRBV5-1 | CASSLAGGGRETQYF | TGCGCCAGCAGCTTGGCGGGCGGCGGTCGAGAGACCCAGTACTTC
NA | NA | TRBJ2-5 | TRBV6-2/TRBV6-3 | CASSRWGSFEAQYF | TGTGCCAGCTCCCGGTGGGGCAGTTTCGAGGCCCAGTACTTC
TRBD1 | NA | TRBJ1-5 | TRBV15 | CATSRGGTGSNQPQHF | TGTGCCACCAGCAGGGGGGGGACAGGAAGCAATCAGCCCCAGCATTTT
NA | NA | TRBJ2-5 | TRBV6-5 | CASSAPGGQETQYF | TGTGCCAGCAGTGCCCCAGGGGGGCAAGAGACCCAGTACTTC
NA | NA | TRBJ2-5 | TRBV7-2 | CASSLDPVRETQYF | TGTGCCAGCAGCTTAGATCCAGTAAGGGAGACCCAGTACTTC
NA | few | TRBJ2-5 | TRBV5-1 | CASSRQDRPEGETQYF | TGCGCCAGCAGTCGTCAGGACAGACCCGAGGGAGAGACCCAGTACTTC
TRBD1 | few | TRBJ1-5 | TRBV28 | CASSRDSRKQPQHF | TGTGCCAGCAGTCGGGACAGTAGAAAGCAGCCCCAGCATTTT
TRBD2 | NA | TRBJ2-3 | TRBV7-2 | CASTSPGGRTDTQYF | TGTGCCAGCACCTCCCCGGGGGGGAGGACAGATACGCAGTATTTT
TRBD2 | few | TRBJ2-3 | TRBV14 | CASSRRPSGGRTDTQYF | TGTGCCAGCAGCCGCCGTCCTAGCGGGGGCCGCACAGATACGCAGTATTTT
NA | NA | TRBJ1-1 | TRBV6-5 | CASSYGTTEAFF | TGTGCCAGCAGTTACGGAACCACTGAAGCTTTCTTT
TRBD2 | few | TRBJ2-2 | TRBV4-3 | CASSQDRALAGRTNTGELFF | TGCGCCAGCAGCCAAGATCGCGCCCTAGCGGGGAGAACGAACACCGGGGAGCTGTTTTTT
NA | NA | TRBJ2-5 | TRBV18 | CASSRYSLQETQYF | TGTGCCAGCTCACGATACAGCTTACAAGAGACCCAGTACTTC
TRBD1 | few | TRBJ2-6 | TRBV30 | CAWGDYRGRVANVLTF | TGTGCCTGGGGGGATTACAGGGGGCGAGTGGCCAACGTCCTGACTTTC
NA | NA | TRBJ2-4 | TRBV4-2 | CASSQTGGGIQYF | TGTGCCAGCAGCCAGACAGGCGGTGGCATTCAGTACTTC
NA | few | TRBJ1-6 | TRBV7-9 | CASSLMSGYNSPLHF | TGTGCCAGCAGCTTAATGAGCGGCTATAATTCACCCCTCCACTTT
TRBD1 | few | TRBJ2-1 | TRBV7-2 | CASSRDRTENNEQFF | TGTGCCAGCAGCCGGGACAGAACCGAAAACAATGAGCAGTTCTTC
NA | few | TRBJ2-5 | TRBV18 | CASSPPGAETQYF | TGTGCCAGCTCACCACCGGGGGCAGAGACCCAGTACTTC
NA | NA | TRBJ2-1 | TRBV24-1 | CATSEGYNEQFF | TGTGCCACCAGTGAGGGGTACAATGAGCAGTTCTTC
NA | few | TRBJ1-2 | TRBV7-9 | CASSPGRVGYTF | TGTGCCAGCAGCCCAGGACGTGTTGGCTACACCTTC
TRBD2 | few | TRBJ2-7 | TRBV7-8 | CASSHLAGGPYEQYF | TGTGCCAGCAGCCATTTAGCGGGGGGTCCCTACGAGCAGTACTTC
NA | many | TRBJ2-3 | TRBV7-2 | CASSPGHSTDTQYF | TGTGCCAGCAGCCCTGGGCACTCCACAGATACGCAGTATTTT
NA | NA | TRBJ2-1 | TRBV20-1 | CSARDQKMHEQFF | TGCAGTGCTAGAGATCAAAAGATGCATGAGCAGTTCTTC
NA | NA | TRBJ2-1 | TRBV15 | CATSRAGARAYNEQFF | TGTGCCACCAGCAGAGCCGGAGCGCGGGCCTACAATGAGCAGTTCTTC
NA | few | TRBJ2-7 | TRBV6-6 | CASSPRRPNYEQYF | TGTGCCAGCAGTCCTCGTAGACCCAACTACGAGCAGTACTTC
NA | few | TRBJ2-7 | TRBV11-2 | CASSPVPGTYEQYF | TGTGCCAGCAGCCCAGTTCCCGGGACCTACGAGCAGTACTTC
NA | few | TRBJ1-4 | TRBV4-3 | CASSQLDSNEKLFF | TGCGCCAGCAGCCAGCTCGACAGTAATGAAAAACTGTTTTTT
NA | few | TRBJ2-7 | TRBV12-5 | CASGLPRHEQYF | TGTGCTAGTGGATTGCCCAGGCACGAGCAGTACTTC
TRBD1 | few | TRBJ1-3 | TRBV4-2 | CASSHGRGTGLTSIYF | TGTGCCAGCAGCCATGGAAGGGGGACAGGGCTAACTTCCATATATTTT
NA | few | TRBJ2-3 | TRBV20-1 | CSAGIEPDTQYF | TGCAGTGCTGGGATTGAACCAGATACGCAGTATTTT
NA | few | TRBJ2-6 | TRBV7-6 | CASSSLGQRNSGANVLTF | TGTGCCAGCAGCAGCCTCGGACAGCGAAACTCTGGGGCCAACGTCCTGACTTTC
NA | many | TRBJ2-7 | TRBV6-6 | CASRTQVYEQYF | TGTGCCAGCAGAACACAGGTTTACGAGCAGTACTTC
NA | NA | TRBJ1-1 | TRBV5-1 | CASSLYPPDMNTEAFF | TGCGCCAGCAGCTTGTACCCGCCAGACATGAACACTGAAGCTTTCTTT
TRBD2 | few | TRBJ2-2 | TRBV20-1 | CSATSGGATGELFF | TGCAGTGCTACTAGCGGGGGGGCCACCGGGGAGCTGTTTTTT
NA | few | TRBJ2-7 | TRBV5-4 | CASSLTGRGPYEQYF | TGTGCCAGCAGCCTCACAGGGAGGGGACCCTACGAGCAGTACTTC
NA | few | TRBJ2-1 | TRBV4-2 | CASGGSRGNEQFF | TGTGCCAGCGGGGGTTCGAGGGGCAATGAGCAGTTCTTC
TRBD1 | few | TRBJ2-1 | TRBV5-5 | CASSLGTGGSYNEQFF | TGTGCCAGCAGCTTAGGGACAGGGGGCTCCTACAATGAGCAGTTCTTC
TRBD1 | NA | TRBJ2-7 | TRBV12-3/TRBV12-4 | CASSLTGASSYEQYF | TGTGCCAGCAGTTTAACAGGGGCGAGCTCCTACGAGCAGTACTTC
NA | few | TRBJ1-2 | TRBV5-1 | CASSFSSGAGGYTF | TGCGCCAGCAGCTTTTCCTCGGGAGCTGGTGGCTACACCTTC